The present T cell receptor beta chain was sequenced within a study of T-cell reconstitution after alpha-beta-depleted transplantation in children. The CDR3 sequence is 14 residues long. Trimming removed 5 bases at V and 8 bases at J, with 16 bases between. Germline loops: CDR1 SGHVS, CDR2 FQNEAQ. During its preparation, the TCRbeta library received unique molecular identifiers. TCRdb redid the calling of the PCR reads with MiXCR, one entry per CDR3 protein. This sample yields 600,000 to 700,000 distinct CDR3 sequences, of which roughly 15% are seen a single time; approximately 1% belongs to the top ten.

The sequences come from PBMCs from the stem cell graft donor, collected from the stem cell graft. This TCR was sampled from a human donor who donated a stem cell graft to a child with acute myeloid leukemia. V usage is TRBV7-8 and J usage is TRBJ2-1; TRBD1 is a possible D gene (6 bases). The DNA of the CDR3 is TGTGCCAGCAGCCCGTACCTTCAGGGGCATGAGCAGTTCTTC. It is translated as CASSPYLQGHEQFF.